This is a list of T cell receptor beta chains from one sample in a study of T-cell memory formation after mild COVID-19. One entry per CDR3 protein, called by TCRdb with MiXCR from the 5' RACE reads. The table includes over 450,000 distinct CDR3 sequences, 20% detected once. Sequencing was carried out using PBMCs or a T cell subset sorted from them (not recorded which). The receptors stem from an adult woman who had mild COVID-19 (a few samples of this study predate the infection). Cell type and time point are not known. The conserved cysteine and the conserved F or W are not part of the CDR3 here. Fields, in order: V gene, clone size, CDR3 protein. Clone size is stated in some rows and not others, as once, few, many or a class when expanded.

TRBV29-1,-,SVDETGGAYGYT
TRBV20-1,-,SAPHPGANTGELI
TRBV28,many,ASSFRDRLNQPQH
TRBV6-5,-,ATKNPGQGRYEQY
TRBV5-1,-,ASSPFSGEGNTIY
TRBV5-1,many,ASSSGQNTEAF
TRBV5-1,-,ASSGDVDQPQH
TRBV5-1,-,ASSLAFGDTEAF
TRBV5-1,many,ASSLDRESYEQY
TRBV4-2,-,ASSQESGSPTYEQY
TRBV11-3,many,ASSLAEGSYNEQF
TRBV10-3,few,AISESTVPSYEQY
TRBV12-3/TRBV12-4,-,ASSSGRQMNYGYT
TRBV5-1,few,ASSFRTAQETQY
TRBV7-2,-,ASSLGTRASEAF
TRBV6-1,few,ASRATGGINQPQH
TRBV27,-,ASRSRDSSPGEQY
TRBV9,-,ASSVYQNYGYT
TRBV5-1,-,ASSSSRDGERGVTEAF
TRBV7-7,-,ASSPGRLLQETQY
TRBV18,many,ASSPDSGANVLT
TRBV7-6,-,ASSLVFMSGGPNTGELF
TRBV29-1,-,SVGGQNTDTQY
TRBV11-2,few,ASRPGSFGNTIY
TRBV2,few,ASSQEGGNYGYT
TRBV5-1,-,ASSSRAGNTGELF
TRBV6-5,-,ASSYQSTDTQY